This T cell receptor beta chain was sequenced during a study of CD8 T cells in Susac syndrome (dated by TCRdb to 2018 to 2020). Study-wide context: Whether CD8+ T cell activation and differentiation in Susac syndrome was antigen driven was tested using repertoire sequencing.

Peripheral blood CD8+ and CD4+ T cells from healthy donors, Susac syndrome patients and multiple sclerosis patients were profiled by high-throughput TCR beta sequencing. The multiple sclerosis controls were treatment-naive patients who had stable or active relapsing-remitting disease and met the revised McDonald criteria. Bulk CD8+ and CD4+ T cells were purified by magnetic negative isolation, whereas CD8+ TEMRA cells were enriched by FACS. Blood was collected in EDTA tubes and processed within 24 hours, with PBMCs isolated through density gradient centrifugation. PBMCs destined for TCR sequencing were cryopreserved in liquid nitrogen and later thawed in a 37 °C water bath. The sorted or isolated CD4+, CD8+ and CD8+ TEMRA cells reached a purity of at least 90%. RNA was extracted using the RNeasy kit, and roughly 0.5 to 1 ug of the RNA was reverse transcribed with random hexamers. The immunoSEQ multiplex PCR assay, covering 54 Vbeta and 13 Jbeta segments, was used to amplify TCR beta CDR3 regions. Bias from PCR amplification was corrected by using a synthetic template baseline for primer optimization and for computational correction. The study's processing was this. Reads were assigned to V, D and J genes according to IMGT and analyzed in immunoSEQ Analyzer, with only productive sequences retained. Clonality was calculated as one minus the Shannon entropy normalized by log2 of the number of productive unique sequences. For each patient and control, public and private clones were evaluated within the 100 most prevalent clones. Clones were defined as Susac-specific when absent from the healthy and MS cohorts, from approximately 1,100 published viral clones and from other ImmuneACCESS disease sequences. TCRdb trimmed public reads at Q25 via fastp, called clones via MiXCR and kept in-frame beta chains. Rows with a matching CDR3 protein are joined into one entry that keeps the most common DNA and genes. For this entry, the V and J calls and clone size follow TCRdb and not the study's own pipeline. In all, the sample holds around 130,000 distinct CDR3 sequences, and 94% of those were seen once. The ten largest clones take up over 0.1% of the sample.

As concerns this clonotype: Its antigen target is currently unknown. Base qualities were left out, and no much larger clone turns up one base away.

Study-wide findings and limitations: The study acknowledged that relatively few individuals were included in the TCR sequencing and HLA analysis.

The V end loses 8 bases and the J end loses 5 bases, and a stretch of 12 bases separates them. The cysteine opens and the phenylalanine closes a CDR3 of 12 amino acids. Kept here is only the CDR3 DNA, which spans 36 bases and is read in frame from base 1. The clonotype comes from a human donor with multiple sclerosis. The rearrangement combines TRBV12-3 or TRBV12-4 with TRBJ1-1, with no confident D gene call. The sample taken for sequencing was CD4+ T cells from PBMCs. The base sequence is TGTGCCAGCTCAACCCCTTGGACTGAAGCTTTCTTT. Its product reads: CASSTPWTEAFF.